Presented here are 26 T cell receptor beta chains from one specimen sequenced in a study of human T cells and chemical hapten exposure. A single record per CDR3 protein comes from TCRdb applying MiXCR to the RACE reads. The sample lists 75,000 to 100,000 distinct CDR3 sequences; 7.5% to 10% were seen once. Time point given: patch test 2, 6 weeks after DPC sensitization. Treatment noted: therapeutic diphenylcyclopropenone sensitization with weekly scalp DPC. Sequencing used whole blood, obtained in connection with sensitization to the hapten diphenylcyclopropenone (DPC). The receptors shown here come from a woman aged 40 to 50 with alopecia areata. Some clones in this sample may be carry-over from other donors' samples.

The V call is TRBV2, the J call TRBJ2-7, with D possibly being TRBD2 (5 bases). This CDR3 region has 14 residues. Germline loops: CDR1 SNHLY, CDR2 FYNNEI. The ends were cut back, 6 bases at V and 3 bases at J, with 15 bases in the middle. This CDR3 reads CASRAGIGSYEQYF. CDR3 in DNA: TGTGCCAGCAGGGCCGGGATTGGGAGCTACGAGCAGTACTTC.

This clonotype came up many times. The gene calls are TRBV29-1 and TRBJ1-1; no firm D call. Germline V gives CDR1 SQVTM, CDR2 ANQGSEA. The CDR3 covers 12 residues. The V gene lost 6 bases and the J gene lost 5 bases, with 13 bases spanning the gap. CDR3 residues: CSVQRSETEAFF. CDR3 nucleotide sequence: TGCAGCGTCCAACGCAGTGAGACTGAAGCTTTCTTT.

The chain carries TRBV11-2 and TRBJ1-5; 9 positions match TRBD1. Looked up from germline, CDR1 is SGHAT and CDR2 is FQNNGV. The V segment lost 3 bases and the J segment 4 bases; nucleotides outside the gene matches: 4. CDR3 length: 15 residues. The CDR3 sequence: CASSLDRGRNQPQHF. CDR3 coding DNA: TGTGCCAGCAGCTTGGACAGGGGACGGAATCAGCCCCAGCATTTT. The variable domain in full, with the rest retrieved from reference TRBV11-2 and TRBJ1-5, is EAGVAQSPRYKIIEKRQSVAFWCNPISGHATLYWYQQILGQGPKLLIQFQNNGVVDDSQLPKDRFSAERLKGVDSTLKIQPAKLEDSAVYLCASSLDRGRNQPQHFGDGTRLSIL.

There are a few counts of this clonotype. The chain has TRBV7-6 and TRBJ2-7; 8 positions match TRBD1. V lost 5 bases to trimming and J lost 1 base; unmatched junction nucleotides: 7. From germline, CDR1 is SGHVS and CDR2 FNYEAQ. The CDR3 length is 15 residues. The CDR3 loop reads CASSQGTGSSYEQYF. The CDR3 DNA reads as TGTGCCAGCAGCCAAGGGACAGGTTCTTCCTACGAGCAGTACTTC.

This clonotype occurred many times. J is TRBJ1-1 and V is TRBV2; D unresolved. Trimming stripped 0 bases from V and 8 bases from J, with 16 bases between. There are 15 residues in the CDR3. The germline CDR1 and CDR2 sequences are SNHLY and FYNNEI. The CDR3 DNA is TGTGCCAGCAGTGAAGCGCGAAGGGTCCGTGAGGAAGCTTTCTTT. Translated, it gives CASSEARRVREEAFF.

The chain couples TRBV10-3 to TRBJ2-5; D assignment may be TRBD1 or TRBD2 (5 bases each). The CDR3 covers 15 residues. Germline CDR1 and CDR2: ENHRY and SYGVKD. Trimming cost V 2 bases and J 3 bases, with 13 bases left between them. The CDR3 DNA is TGTGCCATCAGTGAGGAGGGACGATCGGAAGAGACCCAGTACTTC. It encodes CAISEEGRSEETQYF.

This clonotype occurred a few times. The chain uses TRBV3-1 and TRBJ2-2; TRBD2 matches at 7 bases. V lost 1 base and J lost 5; bases outside the gene matches: 1. Germline values: CDR1 LGHDT, CDR2 YNNKEL (reference sequence). This CDR3 spans 14 amino acids. CDR3 nucleotide sequence: TGTGCCAGCAGCCAAGTGGGAGGGACCGGGGAGCTGTTTTTT. Translation: CASSQVGGTGELFF.

The chain uses TRBV7-8 and TRBJ2-4; the D gene is possibly TRBD2 (6 bases). CDR3 length equals 16 residues. Trimming took off 5 bases at V and 3 bases at J, with 17 bases between the two ends. CDR1 is SGHVS, CDR2 FQNEAQ, per germline. In nucleotides, the CDR3 is TGTGCCAGCAGCCCTGTAGGCGGGGCGGGCAAAAACATTCAGTACTTC. This encodes CASSPVGGAGKNIQYF.

This clonotype was seen ten or more times. The rearrangement links TRBV5-1 to TRBJ2-1; D unresolved. CDR1 SGHRS and CDR2 YFSETQ come from the germline V gene. The CDR3 runs to 14 residues. V was trimmed by 3 bases and J by 3 bases, leaving 10 bases between them. The CDR3 DNA follows: TGCGCCAGCAGCTGGCTAGGAATCTACAATGAGCAGTTCTTC. Encoded protein: CASSWLGIYNEQFF.

This clonotype occurred a few times. The rearrangement joins TRBV9 to TRBJ2-3, with 7 bases matching TRBD2. The CDR3 spans 16 residues. Germline loops: CDR1 SGDLS, CDR2 YYNGEE. Trimming cost V 0 bases and J 2 bases; bases outside gene matches: 6. The CDR3 here is CASSVASSGLTDTQYF. The CDR3 DNA follows: TGTGCCAGCAGCGTAGCCTCTAGCGGACTCACAGATACGCAGTATTTT.

This clonotype was seen many times. J is TRBJ2-5 and V is TRBV6-5; D unclear. Trimming shortened V by 6 bases and J by 5 bases, and 13 bases separated the two germline ends. Germline values: CDR1 MNHEY, CDR2 SVGAGI. CDR3 length: 13 amino acids. DNA of the CDR3: TGTGCCAGCAGCCGCTCCTTGACGGAGACCCAGTACTTC. It is translated as CASSRSLTETQYF.

This clonotype showed up just a few times. The J gene is TRBJ2-1, the V gene TRBV11-3; 13 bases are a match to TRBD2. The junction had 5 bases not matched to a gene; V was cut back by 5 bases and J by 10 bases. The CDR3 extends over 14 amino acids. Germline assignment: CDR1 SGHNT and CDR2 YENEEA. The CDR3 DNA reads TGTGCCAGCAGCCTAGGACTAGCGGGAGTGGAGCAGTTCTTC. Protein sequence: CASSLGLAGVEQFF.

Regarding this clonotype: This may arise from a read error, as a much more abundant clone is one base away. The J gene is TRBJ2-7, the V gene TRBV20-1, with TRBD2 matching 9 bases. CDR3 length equals 13 residues. In germline, CDR1 is DFQATT, CDR2 SNEGSKA (reference sequence). V shed 7 bases, J shed 3 bases, and the junction held 7 bases outside the gene matches. The chain's CDR3 is CSVRGLADYEQYF. DNA for the CDR3: TGCAGTGTTAGGGGACTAGCTGACTACGAGCAGTACTTC.

This clonotype is a singleton in its sample. The CDR3 DNA reads TGTGCCAGTAGGCCCGGCGGCTCAGCGAATGAAAAACTGTTTTTT. Its translation is CASRPGGSANEKLFF. This sequence joins TRBV19 and TRBJ1-4; D unclear. V was shortened by 6 bases and J by 5 bases, with 16 bases between the two germline ends. The CDR3 totals 15 residues. Germline CDR1 LNHDA, CDR2 SQIVND (reference sequence).

Only a few counts were recorded for this clonotype. The V and J genes are TRBV20-1 and TRBJ2-3; TRBD2 aligns across 11 bases. The ends lost 6 bases at V and 3 bases at J; junction bases unmatched: 8. Germline loops: CDR1 DFQATT, CDR2 SNEGSKA (reference sequence). The CDR3 contains 15 residues. This chain's CDR3 is CSAIIAGGPTDTQYF. The CDR3 DNA follows: TGCAGTGCCATTATAGCGGGAGGGCCAACAGATACGCAGTATTTT.

At least ten counts were recorded for this clonotype. The rearrangement links TRBV18 to TRBJ2-7; perhaps TRBD1 as D (5 bases). The CDR3 runs to 14 residues. The germline CDR1 and CDR2 sequences are KGHSH and LQKENI. The V and J ends lost 6 bases and 0 bases respectively, with 12 bases between them. CDR3 in amino acids: CASSHDSSSYEQYF. In DNA, the CDR3 is TGTGCCAGCTCCCACGACAGTAGCTCCTACGAGCAGTACTTC.

This clonotype is labeled large (0.1 to 1%). The gene calls are TRBV29-1 and TRBJ2-1; maybe TRBD1 (5 bases). The V gene lost 5 bases and the J gene lost 8 bases, with 13 bases spanning the gap. CDR3 length: 12 amino acids. Germline CDR1 is SQVTM and CDR2 is ANQGSEA. CDR3: CSVRAQGDEQFF. CDR3 in DNA: TGCAGCGTTAGGGCCCAAGGGGATGAGCAGTTCTTC.

This clonotype was seen a handful of times. V usage is TRBV2 and J usage is TRBJ2-7, with unresolved D. From germline, CDR1 is SNHLY and CDR2 FYNNEI. The germline V and J ends were trimmed by 5 bases and 0 bases, with 17 bases remaining between them. The CDR3 is 16 amino acids. CDR3 coding DNA: TGTGCCAGCAGTCCCGGGCCCTCTAAGGGCTCCTACGAGCAGTACTTC. This translates into CASSPGPSKGSYEQYF. The whole variable domain, filled in from reference TRBV2 and TRBJ2-7, reads EPEVTQTPSHQVTQMGQEVILRCVPISNHLYFYWYRQILGQKVEFLVSFYNNEISEKSEIFDDQFSVERPDGSNFTLKIRSTKLEDSAMYFCASSPGPSKGSYEQYFGPGTRLTVT.

In nucleotides, the CDR3 is TGCAGCGTTGACGGACTAGCGGGAGAGGCAGAGACCCAGTACTTC. Protein: CSVDGLAGEAETQYF. The genes are TRBV29-1 and TRBJ2-5; 13 nucleotides align to TRBD2. The CDR3 consists of 15 residues. Germline V gives CDR1 SQVTM, CDR2 ANQGSEA. With V trimmed by 3 bases and J by 4 bases, 5 bases remained unmatched.

V usage is TRBV6-2 or TRBV6-3 and J usage is TRBJ1-5; the D is unclear. V was clipped by 2 bases and J by 4 bases, with 6 bases between them. CDR3 length: 13 amino acids. From germline, CDR1 is MNHEY and CDR2 SVGEGT. CDR3 nucleotide sequence: TGTGCCAGCAGTTACGGTTTAAATCAGCCCCAGCATTTT. Translated: CASSYGLNQPQHF.

The chain employs TRBV29-1 and TRBJ1-3, with a tentative D call TRBD1 (5 bases). This CDR3 is built from 13 residues. Trimming removed 3 bases at V and 4 bases at J, with 10 bases between. Germline CDR1 and CDR2: SQVTM and ANQGSEA. CDR3 DNA: TGCAGCGTTGATGAGGGGCTCGGAAACACCATATATTTT. It yields the protein CSVDEGLGNTIYF.

The chain joins TRBV3-1 to TRBJ1-6; D unresolved. This CDR3 has 17 residues. V lost 1 base to trimming and J lost 0 bases, with 10 bases between them. Germline V gene sequence: CDR1 LGHDT, CDR2 YNNKEL (reference sequence). The CDR3 nucleotides are TGTGCCAGCAGCCAAGTCAGCTCGAGCTCCTATAATTCACCCCTCCACTTT. It specifies CASSQVSSSSYNSPLHF.

This clonotype appeared a few times. The chain joins TRBV28 to TRBJ1-5; D not resolved. V lost 7 bases and J 3 bases, leaving 22 bases between the germline ends. CDR1 is MDHEN, CDR2 SYDVKM, per germline. The CDR3 covers 17 residues. The CDR3 spells CASTLLGGTAANQPQHF. CDR3 DNA: TGTGCCAGCACCTTACTTGGAGGTACAGCCGCCAATCAGCCCCAGCATTTT.

V usage is TRBV11-2 and J usage is TRBJ2-1; 10 bases are shared with TRBD2. The CDR3 covers 18 residues. V lost 5 bases to trimming and J lost 3 bases; unmatched junction nucleotides: 13. Germline CDR1 is SGHAT and CDR2 is FQNNGV. The CDR3 reads CASSVGGLAVAGYNEQFF. CDR3 bases: TGTGCCAGCAGCGTAGGTGGACTAGCGGTGGCAGGCTACAATGAGCAGTTCTTC.

This clonotype was picked up a small number of times. The CDR3 bases are TGTGCCATCAGTGAGTCGGGCAGGGGGCTAATGAACTACGAGCAGTACTTC. Translation gives CAISESGRGLMNYEQYF. This chain uses TRBV10-3 with TRBJ2-7; 8 nucleotides align to TRBD1. The CDR3 extends over 17 amino acids. From germline, CDR1 is ENHRY and CDR2 SYGVKD. Losses at the gene ends were 0 bases for V and 3 bases for J; bases not matched to a gene: 10.

The CDR3 DNA follows: TGTGCCAGCAGTTCCTTTGGGACTAGTAAAAAGACCCAGTACTTC. It translates to CASSSFGTSKKTQYF. The rearrangement links TRBV6-6 to TRBJ2-5, with 8 bases fitting TRBD2. This CDR3 contains 15 residues. The J segment lost 6 bases and the V segment lost 4 bases, leaving 10 bases of the junction unmatched. CDR1 is MNHNY, CDR2 SVGAGI, per germline (reference sequence).